The T cell receptor beta chain under discussion was sequenced for a study of control samples from healthy donors and cancer patients. The germline gives CDR1 SGHTA, CDR2 FQGTGA. V was pared by 3 bases and J by 6 bases, with 14 bases of the junction left unmatched. CDR3 length equals 17 residues. Here immunoSEQ multiplex PCR was the method, and the copy in TCRdb shows in-frame clones only, minus some. Of roughly 160,000 clones listed, over 90% are singletons. The V and J genes are TRBV7-3 and TRBJ2-1; TRBD2 matches at 7 bases. Sequences were obtained from blood. This TCR came from a woman in her thirties in good health. In DNA, the CDR3 is TGTGCCAGCAGCTTTACGCCTAGCGGTTTTAGGGCCAATGAGCAGTTCTTC. Translation: CASSFTPSGFRANEQFF.